Each of the 27 T cell receptor beta chains below was sequenced from the same sample in a study of cytomegalovirus exposure and HLA in healthy donors. The PCR was carried out with 60 Vbeta primers and 13 Jbeta primers. TCRdb keeps only in-frame clones here, not all; method: immunoSEQ multiplex PCR. The sample lists about 170,000 clones, 85% occurring once. What was sequenced was PBMCs. These receptors all stem from a boy between 2 and 10 years old in good health and CMV-seronegative.

V is TRBV6-5 and J is TRBJ2-3; 13 bases align to TRBD2. Trimming at V came to 6 bases and at J to 5 bases, leaving 5 bases not matched to a gene. The CDR3 runs 15 residues. CDR1 is MNHEY and CDR2 is SVGAGI in the germline V gene. CDR3 in DNA: TGTGCCAGCAGCCCACTAGCGGGGGGGAGAGATACGCAGTATTTT. Translated, it gives CASSPLAGGRDTQYF.

The V gene is TRBV7-9, the J gene TRBJ2-5; 9 bases map to TRBD2. V shed 5 bases, J shed 5 bases, and the junction held 6 bases outside the gene matches. Germline V lookup: CDR1 SEHNR, CDR2 FQNEAQ (reference sequence). The CDR3 extends over 14 amino acids. Here the CDR3 reads CASSLSGSGETQYF. In nucleotides, the CDR3 is TGTGCCAGCAGCCTTAGCGGGAGCGGGGAGACCCAGTACTTC.

The rearrangement links TRBV2 to TRBJ2-2; no definite D call. This CDR3 is built from 14 residues. V lost 6 bases, J lost 0 bases, and 8 bases lay in between. Germline CDR1 SNHLY, CDR2 FYNNEI. CDR3 region: CASRILANTGELFF. The DNA for the CDR3 is TGTGCCAGCAGGATACTCGCGAACACCGGGGAGCTGTTTTTT. Full variable domain (outside the CDR3, taken from reference TRBV2 and TRBJ2-2): EPEVTQTPSHQVTQMGQEVILRCVPISNHLYFYWYRQILGQKVEFLVSFYNNEISEKSEIFDDQFSVERPDGSNFTLKIRSTKLEDSAMYFCASRILANTGELFFGEGSRLTVL.

The V call is TRBV28, the J call TRBJ2-1; 7 bases agree with TRBD1. J lost 9 bases, V lost 6 bases, and 23 bases had no gene match. The CDR3 covers 18 residues. The germline V gene has CDR1 MDHEN and CDR2 SYDVKM. For the CDR3, the DNA is TGTGCCAGCAGAACCCGCCCTTCCCTCGGGACAGCCCCCGGTGAGCAGTTCTTC. As protein: CASRTRPSLGTAPGEQFF.

The chain joins TRBV5-1 to TRBJ1-1, with D maybe TRBD1 (6 bases). Germline CDR1 reads SGHRS; CDR2 reads YFSETQ. Trimming took 2 bases from V and 0 from J, leaving 14 bases between them. The CDR3 is made up of 16 amino acids. This CDR3 reads CASSFPTGTLNTEAFF. The CDR3 DNA follows: TGCGCCAGCAGCTTTCCCACAGGGACATTGAACACTGAAGCTTTCTTT. The full variable domain, with the rest looked up from reference TRBV5-1 and TRBJ1-1, is KAGVTQTPRYLIKTRGQQVTLSCSPISGHRSVSWYQQTPGQGLQFLFEYFSETQRNKGNFPGRFSGRQFSNSRSEMNVSTLELGDSALYLCASSFPTGTLNTEAFFGQGTRLTVV.

This chain connects TRBV27 to TRBJ1-5; 7 bases match TRBD1. Germline-derived CDR1 and CDR2 are MNHEY and SMNVEV (reference sequence). The CDR3 spans 14 residues. V trimming: 3 bases; J trimming: 6 bases; junction bases outside the gene matches: 5. The DNA for the CDR3 is TGTGCCAGCAGTTTTACAGGGGTGGGTCAGCCCCAGCATTTT. Protein product: CASSFTGVGQPQHF.

In its sample, this clone was seen a few times. One end of the junction fails to match germline, which may point to a read error. J is TRBJ2-7 and V is TRBV7-9; D is possibly TRBD2 (5 bases). This CDR3 spans 11 amino acids. Germline V gene lookup returns CDR1 SEHNR and CDR2 FQNEAQ (reference sequence). CDR3 nucleotides: TGTTCCAGCAGCTTGAGAGGGGAGCAGTACTTC. It is translated as CSSSLRGEQYF. Full variable domain (missing parts from reference TRBV7-9 and TRBJ2-7): DTGVSQNPRHKITKRGQNVTFRCDPISEHNRLYWYRQTLGQGPEFLTYFQNEAQLEKSRLLSDRFSAERPKGSFSTLEIQRTEQGDSAMYLCSSSLRGEQYFGPGTRLTVT.

To note about this clone: A junction end diverges from the germline sequence, so it may reflect a read error. DNA for the CDR3: TGTTCCAGCAGCTTAGGCGGGACCCGGAGCGAAAAACTGTTTTTT. It translates to CSSSLGGTRSEKLFF. The rearrangement joins TRBV7-9 to TRBJ1-4, with D possibly TRBD1 on 5 matching bases. There are 15 residues in the CDR3. Germline V gene lookup returns CDR1 SEHNR and CDR2 FQNEAQ (reference sequence). Using reference TRBV7-9 and TRBJ1-4 for the parts outside the CDR3, the full variable domain is DTGVSQNPRHKITKRGQNVTFRCDPISEHNRLYWYRQTLGQGPEFLTYFQNEAQLEKSRLLSDRFSAERPKGSFSTLEIQRTEQGDSAMYLCSSSLGGTRSEKLFFGSGTQLSVL.

The rearrangement joins TRBV10-1 to TRBJ2-5; 8 positions match TRBD1. CDR3 length: 14 amino acids. V shed 6 bases, J shed 7 bases, and the junction held 10 bases outside the gene matches. Germline V lookup: CDR1 WNHNN, CDR2 SYGVQD (reference sequence). CDR3 sequence reads: CASSDQGAPGTQYF. The DNA of the CDR3 is TGCGCCAGCAGCGACCAGGGGGCGCCAGGGACCCAGTACTTC.

The chain has TRBV30 and TRBJ2-4; D call uncertain. The V end lost 0 bases, the J end lost 1 base, and 10 bases lay between the germline ends. CDR3 length: 15 amino acids. CDR1 and CDR2 (germline): GTSNPN, SVGIG (reference sequence). CDR3 loop: CAWSVAPGAKNIQYF. In DNA, the CDR3 is TGTGCCTGGAGTGTAGCTCCGGGTGCCAAAAACATTCAGTACTTC.

This clone has more than one count but fewer than ten. The chain joins TRBV28 to TRBJ2-7; D possibly corresponds to TRBD1 (6 bases). V lost 1 base to trimming and J lost 1 base, with 14 bases between them. The CDR3 consists of 16 residues. Germline V gene lookup returns CDR1 MDHEN and CDR2 SYDVKM. The CDR3 bases are TGTGCCAGCAGTTTATTAGGGACCAGGGGATCCTACGAGCAGTACTTC. As protein: CASSLLGTRGSYEQYF.

The V gene is TRBV28, the J gene TRBJ2-7; 7 nucleotides line up with TRBD1. CDR3 length: 14 residues. The germline CDR1 and CDR2 sequences are MDHEN and SYDVKM. J lost 1 base, V lost 4 bases, and 4 bases had no gene match. The CDR3 reads CASSWTGSSYEQYV. Written as DNA, the CDR3 is TGTGCCAGCAGTTGGACAGGATCATCCTACGAGCAGTACGTC.

The chain combines TRBV6-5 with TRBJ2-6; weak D call: TRBD1 (5 bases). Germline V gene sequence: CDR1 MNHEY, CDR2 SVGAGI. The CDR3 loop spans 16 amino acids. V lost 4 bases, J lost 1 base, and 11 bases lay in between. This CDR3 reads CASSSRARSGANVLTF. As DNA, the CDR3 is TGTGCCAGCAGTTCCAGGGCCCGATCTGGGGCCAACGTCCTGACTTTC.

This rearrangement joins TRBV5-1 to TRBJ2-1, with TRBD1 matching over 9 bases. The CDR3 length is 17 residues. Germline CDR1 reads SGHRS; CDR2 reads YFSETQ. The V segment lost 0 bases and the J segment 0 bases; nucleotides outside the gene matches: 4. The CDR3: CASSLAGTGSSYNEQFF. CDR3 DNA: TGCGCCAGCAGCTTGGCTGGGACAGGGAGCTCCTACAATGAGCAGTTCTTC. The variable domain in full, with the rest retrieved from reference TRBV5-1 and TRBJ2-1, is KAGVTQTPRYLIKTRGQQVTLSCSPISGHRSVSWYQQTPGQGLQFLFEYFSETQRNKGNFPGRFSGRQFSNSRSEMNVSTLELGDSALYLCASSLAGTGSSYNEQFFGPGTRLTVL.

The V call is TRBV6-1, the J call TRBJ1-5, with a weak D call TRBD1 (5 bases). This CDR3 is 14 amino acids long. CDR1 and CDR2 from the germline V gene are MNHNS and SASEGT. With 3 bases removed from V and 4 bases from J, the gap between germline ends came to 10 bases. The CDR3 sequence: CASSDGGANQPQHF. The CDR3 DNA sequence: TGTGCCAGCAGTGACGGAGGGGCAAATCAGCCCCAGCATTTT.

This chain uses TRBV19 with TRBJ2-2; 11 positions agree with TRBD1. After removal of 6 bases from V and 8 bases from J, the junction contained 8 bases not matched to a gene. The CDR3 has 15 amino acids. Germline V gives CDR1 LNHDA, CDR2 SQIVND (reference sequence). This CDR3 is CASSGGQGGLGELFF. DNA for the CDR3: TGTGCCAGTAGCGGGGGACAGGGGGGTTTAGGGGAGCTGTTTTTT.

The rearrangement links TRBV28 to TRBJ2-2; no clear D. Trimming shortened V by 6 bases and J by 3 bases, and 8 bases separated the two germline ends. Germline lookup yields CDR1 MDHEN and CDR2 SYDVKM. The CDR3 spans 13 residues. The DNA for the CDR3 is TGTGCCAGCAGGTTCACAGACACCGGGGAGCTGTTTTTT. Amino acids: CASRFTDTGELFF.

The V and J genes are TRBV27 and TRBJ1-2; a weak D match, TRBD1 (6 bases). The ends were cut back, 2 bases at V and 4 bases at J, with 8 bases in the middle. The length of the CDR3 is 13 residues. Germline values: CDR1 MNHEY, CDR2 SMNVEV (reference sequence). CDR3 sequence reads: CASSLQGSYGYTF. DNA for the CDR3: TGTGCCAGCAGTTTACAGGGGAGCTATGGCTACACCTTC.

This chain links TRBV4-1 with TRBJ2-2; 7 positions agree with TRBD2. Trimming removed 3 bases from V and 0 bases from J; junction bases left unmatched: 4. This CDR3 spans 16 amino acids. CDR1 is MGHRA, CDR2 YSYEKL, per germline. CDR3 sequence (DNA): TGCGCCAGCAGCCACTATCGGGAGGCGAACACCGGGGAGCTGTTTTTT. Protein product: CASSHYREANTGELFF.

The genes are TRBV13 and TRBJ1-1; 8 bases line up with TRBD1. The germline gives CDR1 PRHDT, CDR2 FYEKMQ (reference sequence). This CDR3 is built from 16 residues. J lost 9 bases, V lost 5 bases, and 17 bases had no gene match. The CDR3 here is CASSPLGRGLSPKAFF. The CDR3 coding sequence is TGTGCCAGCAGCCCCCTGGGCAGGGGGCTTTCCCCTAAAGCTTTCTTT.

The V gene is TRBV18, the J gene TRBJ2-7; D call uncertain. The CDR3 spans 16 residues. Trimming took 1 base from V and 4 from J, leaving 17 bases between them. The germline gives CDR1 KGHSH, CDR2 LQKENI. CDR3 region: CASSPRRWPPVYEQYV. For the CDR3, the DNA is TGTGCCAGCTCACCACGGCGGTGGCCGCCTGTTTACGAGCAGTACGTC.

The V and J genes are TRBV5-1 and TRBJ1-2; D uncertain. The germline gives CDR1 SGHRS, CDR2 YFSETQ. This CDR3 is 13 amino acids long. V shed 2 bases and J shed 3 bases, with 8 bases lying between them. CDR3 coding DNA: TGCGCCAGCAGCTTTCTATCGGACTATGGCTACACCTTC. It encodes CASSFLSDYGYTF. The variable domain in full, with the rest retrieved from reference TRBV5-1 and TRBJ1-2, is KAGVTQTPRYLIKTRGQQVTLSCSPISGHRSVSWYQQTPGQGLQFLFEYFSETQRNKGNFPGRFSGRQFSNSRSEMNVSTLELGDSALYLCASSFLSDYGYTFGSGTRLTVV.

The rearrangement uses TRBV7-3 and TRBJ2-5; 9 nucleotides line up with TRBD2. J gave up 5 bases and V 3 bases, and 1 base lay outside the gene matches. This CDR3 region has 13 residues. Germline CDR1 and CDR2: SGHTA and FQGTGA. In DNA form, the CDR3 reads TGTGCCAGCAGCTTGGCGGGAGGGGAGACCCAGTACTTC. This gives the protein CASSLAGGETQYF.

The chain recombines TRBV11-3 with TRBJ2-3, with 8 bases lining up with TRBD2. Looked up from germline, CDR1 is SGHNT and CDR2 is YENEEA. This CDR3 is built from 15 residues. The J segment lost 1 base and the V segment lost 4 bases, leaving 4 bases of the junction unmatched. CDR3 nucleotide sequence: TGTGCCAGCAGCTCCGGTAGCGGGGGCACAGATACGCAGTATTTT. Translated, it gives CASSSGSGGTDTQYF.

The rearrangement joins TRBV19 to TRBJ1-2, with 7 bases lining up with TRBD1. The CDR3 spans 13 residues. V shed 10 bases and J 6 bases; nucleotides not matched to a gene: 11. CDR1 is LNHDA, CDR2 SQIVND, per germline (reference sequence). CDR3 sequence: CATSPRGLHGYTF. DNA of the CDR3: TGTGCCACCTCTCCGAGGGGGCTCCATGGCTACACCTTC.

Note on this clone: Other DNA sequences in this sample translate to the same CDR3. The J gene is TRBJ1-5, the V gene TRBV4-1; weak D call: TRBD1 (5 bases). Germline V gene data show CDR1 as MGHRA and CDR2 as YSYEKL. CDR3 length: 14 residues. Trimming cost V 1 base and J 7 bases, with 11 bases left between them. As DNA, the CDR3 is TGCGCCAGCAGCCAAGTCCAGGGAGGCCAGCCCCAGCATTTT. Its protein product is CASSQVQGGQPQHF.

The rearrangement joins TRBV9 to TRBJ2-5; D perhaps matches TRBD1 (6 bases). Between the trimmed V and J ends, which lost 5 bases and 2 bases, there was a span of 7 bases. The germline V gene encodes CDR1 SGDLS and CDR2 YYNGEE. This CDR3 spans 12 amino acids. The CDR3 DNA reads as TGTGCCAGCAGAGGACAGCAAGAGACCCAGTACTTC. This translates into CASRGQQETQYF.